Given below is one TCR beta chain in context. Antigen specificity is unknown. One end of the junction fails to match germline, which may point to a read error. With 60 Vbeta and 13 Jbeta primers, the PCR was carried out. TCRdb keeps only in-frame clones here, not all; method: immunoSEQ multiplex PCR. The data hold about 200,000 clones, with 80% to 90% observed a single time. The sample originates from a study of cytomegalovirus exposure and HLA in healthy donors. Study-level background: Approximately 180 million T cells yielded some 120 million unique TCR beta sequences in earlier analysis. Whole-study results and caveats: Within an earlier analysis, most TCR beta V segments proved productive either about 90% or about 30% of the time.

This TCR was recovered from a man aged 25 to 45 in good health and CMV-seronegative. Sequenced sample: PBMCs.

The CDR3 sequence is CASRLITENTEAFF. Written as DNA, the CDR3 is TGTGCCAGCAGATTAATCACGGAGAACACTGAGGCTTTCTTT. J is TRBJ1-1 and V is TRBV6-6; D remains unclear. The CDR3 length is 14 residues. Germline V gives CDR1 MNHNY, CDR2 SVGAGI (reference sequence).